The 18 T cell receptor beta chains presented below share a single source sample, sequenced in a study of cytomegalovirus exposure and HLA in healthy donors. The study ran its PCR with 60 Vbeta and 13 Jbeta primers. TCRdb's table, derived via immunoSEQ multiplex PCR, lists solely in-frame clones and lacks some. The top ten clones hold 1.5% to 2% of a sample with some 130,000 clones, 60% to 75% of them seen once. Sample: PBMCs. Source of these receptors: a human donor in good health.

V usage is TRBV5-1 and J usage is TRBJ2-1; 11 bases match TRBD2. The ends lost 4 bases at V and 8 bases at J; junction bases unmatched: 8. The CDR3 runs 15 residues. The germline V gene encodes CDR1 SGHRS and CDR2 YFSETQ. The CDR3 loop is CASSPGLADWDEQFF. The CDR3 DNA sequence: TGCGCCAGCAGCCCGGGACTAGCGGACTGGGATGAGCAGTTCTTC.

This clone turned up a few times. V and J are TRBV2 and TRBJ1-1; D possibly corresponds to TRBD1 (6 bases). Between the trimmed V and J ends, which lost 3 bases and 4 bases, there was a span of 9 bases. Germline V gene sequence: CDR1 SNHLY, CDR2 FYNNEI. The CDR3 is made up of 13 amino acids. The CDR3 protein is CASSDRGSTEAFF. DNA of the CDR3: TGTGCCAGCAGTGACAGGGGAAGCACTGAAGCTTTCTTT.

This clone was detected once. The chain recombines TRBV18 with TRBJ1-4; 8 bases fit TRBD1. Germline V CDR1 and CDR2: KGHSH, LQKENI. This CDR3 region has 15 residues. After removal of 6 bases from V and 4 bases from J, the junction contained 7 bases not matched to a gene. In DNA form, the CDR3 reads TGTGCCAGCTCCCTGGACAGGGCGGATAATGAAAAACTGTTTTTT. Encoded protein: CASSLDRADNEKLFF.

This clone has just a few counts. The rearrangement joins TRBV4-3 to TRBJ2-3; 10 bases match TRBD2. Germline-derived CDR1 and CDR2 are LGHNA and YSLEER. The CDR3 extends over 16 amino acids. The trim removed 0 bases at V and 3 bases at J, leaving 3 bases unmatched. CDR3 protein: CASSQDLSGRTDTQYF. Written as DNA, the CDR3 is TGCGCCAGCAGCCAAGATCTTAGCGGGAGGACAGATACGCAGTATTTT.

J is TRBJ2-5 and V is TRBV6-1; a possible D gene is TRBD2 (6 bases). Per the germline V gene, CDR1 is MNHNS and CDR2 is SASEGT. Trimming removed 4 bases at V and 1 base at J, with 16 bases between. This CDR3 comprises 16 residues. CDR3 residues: CASSVRARGIQETQYF. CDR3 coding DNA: TGTGCCAGCAGTGTTAGGGCCCGGGGGATCCAAGAGACCCAGTACTTC.

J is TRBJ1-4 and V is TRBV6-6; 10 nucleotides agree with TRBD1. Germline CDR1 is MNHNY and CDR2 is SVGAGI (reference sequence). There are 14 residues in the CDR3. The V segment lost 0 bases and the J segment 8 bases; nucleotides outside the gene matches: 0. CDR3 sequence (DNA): TGTGCCAGCAGTTACTCGGACAGGGGGGAAAAACTGTTTTTT. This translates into CASSYSDRGEKLFF.

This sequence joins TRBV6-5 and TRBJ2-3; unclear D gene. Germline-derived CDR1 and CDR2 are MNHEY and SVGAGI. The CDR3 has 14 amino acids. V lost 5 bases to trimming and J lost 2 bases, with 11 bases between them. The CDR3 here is CASSRSHYTDTQYF. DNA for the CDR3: TGTGCCAGCAGTCGATCCCACTACACAGATACGCAGTATTTT.

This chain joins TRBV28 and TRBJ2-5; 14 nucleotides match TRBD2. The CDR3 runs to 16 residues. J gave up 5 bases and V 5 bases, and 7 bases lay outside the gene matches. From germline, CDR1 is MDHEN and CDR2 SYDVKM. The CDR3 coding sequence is TGTGCCAGCAGTCCGCGGGGACTAGCGGGAGTGGAGACCCAGTACTTC. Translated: CASSPRGLAGVETQYF.

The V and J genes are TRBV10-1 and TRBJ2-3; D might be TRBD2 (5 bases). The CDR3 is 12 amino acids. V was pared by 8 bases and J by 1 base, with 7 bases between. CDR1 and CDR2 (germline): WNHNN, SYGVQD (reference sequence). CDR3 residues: CASSEGTDTQYF. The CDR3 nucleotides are TGCGCCAGCTCGGAGGGCACAGATACGCAGTATTTT.

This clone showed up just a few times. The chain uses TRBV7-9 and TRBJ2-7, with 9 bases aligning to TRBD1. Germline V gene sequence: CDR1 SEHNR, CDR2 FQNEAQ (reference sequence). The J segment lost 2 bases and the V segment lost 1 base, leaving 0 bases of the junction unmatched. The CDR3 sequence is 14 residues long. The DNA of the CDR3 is TGTGCCAGCAGCTTAGGGACAGGGGCCTACGAGCAGTACTTC. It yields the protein CASSLGTGAYEQYF.

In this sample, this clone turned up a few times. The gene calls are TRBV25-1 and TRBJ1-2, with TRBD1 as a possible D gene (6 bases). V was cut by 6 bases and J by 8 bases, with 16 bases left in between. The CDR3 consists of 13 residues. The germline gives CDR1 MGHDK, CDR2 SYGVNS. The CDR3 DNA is TGTGCCAGCAGCTATTCGGACAGAGGAGGCTACACCTTC. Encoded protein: CASSYSDRGGYTF.

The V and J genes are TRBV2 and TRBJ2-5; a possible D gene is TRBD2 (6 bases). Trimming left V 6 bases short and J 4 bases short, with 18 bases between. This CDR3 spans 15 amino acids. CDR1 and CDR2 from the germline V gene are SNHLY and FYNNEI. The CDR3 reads CASRQVARERETQYF. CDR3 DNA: TGTGCCAGCAGGCAGGTAGCTCGGGAGAGAGAGACCCAGTACTTC.

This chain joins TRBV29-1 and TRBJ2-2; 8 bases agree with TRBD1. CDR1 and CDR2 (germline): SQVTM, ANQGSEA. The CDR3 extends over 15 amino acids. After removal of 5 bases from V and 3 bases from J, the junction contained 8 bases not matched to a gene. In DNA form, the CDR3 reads TGCAGCGTTTACTCCCCGGACAGGGACACCGGGGAGCTGTTTTTT. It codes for CSVYSPDRDTGELFF.

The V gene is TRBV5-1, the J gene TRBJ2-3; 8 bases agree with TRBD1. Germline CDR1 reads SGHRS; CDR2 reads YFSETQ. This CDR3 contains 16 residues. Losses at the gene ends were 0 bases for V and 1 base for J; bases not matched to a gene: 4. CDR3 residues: CASSLALTGGTDTQYF. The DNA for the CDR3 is TGCGCCAGCAGCTTGGCCTTGACAGGGGGCACAGATACGCAGTATTTT.

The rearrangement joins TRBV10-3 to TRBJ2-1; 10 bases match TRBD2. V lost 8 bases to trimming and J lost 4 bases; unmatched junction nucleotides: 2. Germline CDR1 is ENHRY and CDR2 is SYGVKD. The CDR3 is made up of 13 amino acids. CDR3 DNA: TGTGCCATCTCTAGCGGGGGATACAATGAGCAGTTCTTC. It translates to CAISSGGYNEQFF.

Here the CDR3 reads CASSKDGNHGYTF. The CDR3, as DNA: TGTGCCAGCAGCAAAGACGGGAATCATGGCTACACCTTC. The chain has TRBV21-1 and TRBJ1-2. TRBV21-1 is classified as a pseudogene. The CDR3 contains 13 residues.

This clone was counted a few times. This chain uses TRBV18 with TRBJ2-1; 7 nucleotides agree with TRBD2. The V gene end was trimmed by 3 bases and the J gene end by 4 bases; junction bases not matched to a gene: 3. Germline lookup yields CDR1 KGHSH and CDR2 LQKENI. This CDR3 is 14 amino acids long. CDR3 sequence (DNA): TGTGCCAGCTCACCTGGAGCGGGATACAATGAGCAGTTCTTC. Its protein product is CASSPGAGYNEQFF.

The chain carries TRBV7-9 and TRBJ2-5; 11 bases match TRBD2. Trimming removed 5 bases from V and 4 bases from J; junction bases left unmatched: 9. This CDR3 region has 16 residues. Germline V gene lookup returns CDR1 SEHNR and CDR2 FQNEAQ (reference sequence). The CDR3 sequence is CASSPPGLAEGETQYF. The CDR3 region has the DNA TGTGCCAGCAGCCCCCCGGGACTAGCGGAGGGAGAGACCCAGTACTTC.